Presented here are 14 T cell receptor beta chains from one specimen sequenced in a study of CD8 T cells in Susac syndrome (dated by TCRdb to the late 2010s). Preparation of the library involved the immunoSEQ multiplex PCR assay. RNA was extracted with the RNeasy kit and 0.5 to 1 ug was reverse transcribed using random hexamers. The public reads were reprocessed in TCRdb via fastp at Q25 and MiXCR, keeping in-frame beta chains. Every distinct CDR3 protein forms one entry, paired with its most common genes and DNA. The sample records 400,000 or so distinct CDR3 sequences, approximately 85% of which are singletons. The ten most abundant clones make up under 0.15% of the sample. Sequencing was done on a sample of CD8+ T cells from PBMCs. The source of these receptors is a human donor with multiple sclerosis.

V usage is TRBV12-3 or TRBV12-4 and J usage is TRBJ2-5; 11 bases match TRBD2. There are 16 residues in the CDR3. After removal of 4 bases from V and 2 bases from J, the junction contained 6 bases not matched to a gene. The CDR3 DNA reads as TGTGCCAGCAGTTCCCTACTAGCGGGAGAGCAAGAGACCCAGTACTTC. Its protein product is CASSSLLAGEQETQYF.

The chain has TRBV5-1 and TRBJ2-7, with TRBD2 matching over 7 bases. From germline, CDR1 is SGHRS and CDR2 YFSETQ. J lost 3 bases, V lost 5 bases, and 11 bases had no gene match. The CDR3 runs to 15 residues. This chain's CDR3 is CASRAALGGYYEQYF. The DNA of the CDR3 is TGCGCCAGCAGAGCTGCCCTGGGAGGGTACTACGAGCAGTACTTC.

The chain recombines TRBV5-4 with TRBJ2-7, with 9 positions matching TRBD2. The CDR3 is made up of 16 amino acids. The ends lost 3 bases at V and 7 bases at J; junction bases unmatched: 14. From germline, CDR1 is SGHNT and CDR2 YYREEE (reference sequence). The DNA for the CDR3 is TGTGCCAGCAGCTCGTTAGCTAGCGGGGCCTGGGGAGAGCAGTACTTC. Translation: CASSSLASGAWGEQYF.

The V gene is TRBV18, the J gene TRBJ2-7; 7 positions match TRBD1. The CDR3 length is 14 residues. Germline-derived CDR1 and CDR2 are KGHSH and LQKENI. With V trimmed by 4 bases and J by 0 bases, 3 bases remained unmatched. The CDR3 coding sequence is TGTGCCAGCTCACAGGGGGCGATCTCCTACGAGCAGTACTTC. Its protein is CASSQGAISYEQYF. Supplemented by reference TRBV18 and TRBJ2-7, the full variable domain reads NAGVMQNPRHLVRRRGQEARLRCSPMKGHSHVYWYRQLPEEGLKFMVYLQKENIIDESGMPKERFSAEFPKEGPSILRIQQVVRGDSAAYFCASSQGAISYEQYFGPGTRLTVT.

The V gene is TRBV23-1, the J gene TRBJ1-5; 8 bases are shared with TRBD1. Being an ORF, TRBV23-1 has a function that is uncertain. The CDR3 spans 18 residues. Unmatched junction bases numbered 15, after V lost 8 bases and J lost 0 bases. As DNA, the CDR3 is TGCGCCAGCGGTTCATATGAGACAGGGGATTATAGCAATCAGCCCCAGCATTTT. As protein: CASGSYETGDYSNQPQHF.

This clonotype was seen once. The chain uses TRBV27 and TRBJ2-7; a weak D match, TRBD2 (6 bases). Trimming left V 3 bases short and J 3 bases short, with 12 bases between. Germline-derived CDR1 and CDR2 are MNHEY and SMNVEV (reference sequence). The CDR3 totals 14 residues. In DNA form, the CDR3 reads TGTGCCAGCAGTTTTGGTAATAGCGGCTACGAGCAGTACTTC. Translation gives CASSFGNSGYEQYF.

The chain couples TRBV12-5 to TRBJ1-2; TRBD1 might be the D (5 bases). The CDR3 length is 15 residues. Germline values: CDR1 LGHNT, CDR2 FRNRAP. Trimming stripped 3 bases from V and 2 bases from J, with 13 bases between. This CDR3 is CASGFSPGTNYGYTF. CDR3 in DNA: TGTGCTAGTGGTTTTTCCCCAGGGACCAACTATGGCTACACCTTC.

This chain uses TRBV19 with TRBJ2-1; 14 bases map to TRBD2. Germline V gene sequence: CDR1 LNHDA, CDR2 SQIVND (reference sequence). J lost 5 bases, V lost 7 bases, and 7 bases had no gene match. The CDR3 length is 16 residues. Written as DNA, the CDR3 is TGTGCCAGTAATCGACTAGCGGGAGGGCTGAACAATGAGCAGTTCTTC. This encodes CASNRLAGGLNNEQFF. The entire variable domain, with the rest obtained from reference TRBV19 and TRBJ2-1, is as follows: DGGITQSPKYLFRKEGQNVTLSCEQNLNHDAMYWYRQDPGQGLRLIYYSQIVNDFQKGDIAEGYSVSREKKESFPLTVTSAQKNPTAFYLCASNRLAGGLNNEQFFGPGTRLTVL.

With respect to this clonotype: One junction end does not reproduce the germline sequence, and a read error may be involved. V gene TRBV9 combines with J gene TRBJ1-1, with D hard to call. The V gene's germline CDR1 is SGDLS and CDR2 YYNGEE. The CDR3 sequence is 11 residues long. Written as DNA, the CDR3 is TGTGCCAGCAACGTAGACACTGAAGCTTTCTTT. Translation gives CASNVDTEAFF.

For the CDR3, the DNA is TGCGCCAGCAGCTTATTCCAAGGACAGGGCTACGAGCAGTACTTC. Its protein product is CASSLFQGQGYEQYF. The chain has TRBV5-1 and TRBJ2-7; TRBD1 matches 8 bases. The CDR3 consists of 15 residues. Trimming took 2 bases from V and 3 from J; bases not matched to a gene: 7. Per the germline V gene, CDR1 is SGHRS and CDR2 is YFSETQ.

The chain uses TRBV13 and TRBJ2-3; either TRBD1 or TRBD2 may supply D (5 bases each). Germline CDR1 PRHDT, CDR2 FYEKMQ (reference sequence). Trimming pared 0 bases from V and 2 bases from J, leaving 12 bases between. This CDR3 is 16 amino acids long. The chain's CDR3 is CASSLGEGRVTDTQYF. CDR3 DNA sequence: TGTGCCAGCAGCTTAGGAGAGGGCAGGGTCACAGATACGCAGTATTTT. The full variable domain, with the rest looked up from reference TRBV13 and TRBJ2-3, is AAGVIQSPRHLIKEKRETATLKCYPIPRHDTVYWYQQGPGQDPQFLISFYEKMQSDKGSIPDRFSAQQFSDYHSELNMSSLELGDSALYFCASSLGEGRVTDTQYFGPGTRLTVL.

The J gene is TRBJ2-7, the V gene TRBV10-3; D perhaps matches TRBD2 (5 bases). Germline V gives CDR1 ENHRY, CDR2 SYGVKD. V lost 6 bases, J lost 3 bases, and 6 bases lay in between. The CDR3 has 11 residues. The CDR3 sequence is CAIRSGYEQYF. CDR3 bases: TGTGCCATCAGAAGCGGCTACGAGCAGTACTTC.

The rearrangement joins TRBV6-2 or TRBV6-3 to TRBJ1-2; D not certain. CDR3 length: 14 residues. Germline values: CDR1 MNHEY, CDR2 SVGEGT. Trimming cost V 5 bases and J 4 bases, with 14 bases left between them. The CDR3 coding sequence is TGTGCCAGCAGTCCGGCCTTGGAGTCCTATGGCTACACCTTC. Its translation is CASSPALESYGYTF.

The chain carries TRBV4-1 and TRBJ1-3, with TRBD1 matching 8 bases. After removal of 9 bases from V and 0 bases from J, the junction contained 7 bases not matched to a gene. The germline gives CDR1 MGHRA, CDR2 YSYEKL. This CDR3 is 15 amino acids long. CDR3 in amino acids: CASSGGILSGNTIYF. The CDR3 bases are TGCGCCAGTTCAGGGGGCATTCTCTCTGGAAACACCATATATTTT.